This T cell receptor (beta chain) was identified in a study of metastatic and nonmetastatic thyroid tumors. Across the whole study: Comparison of repertoires was carried out across blood and tumor or nodule tissue from malignant and benign thyroid patients.

Original analysis: Clinicopathological groups supplied CDR3 differences that were used to build a distant-metastasis classifier for papillary thyroid cancer. TCRdb reprocessed the PCR reads using MiXCR. TCRdb, not the authors, supplied the V and J calls. The table lists roughly 75,000 clones, approximately 12% of them singletons. Treatment of any kind had been given to no patient before thyroid surgery. Worth noting for this clone: Its matching antigen is unknown.

Study conclusions and caveats: Malignant thyroid tumors reportedly exceeded benign nodules significantly in TCR beta diversity, with the difference appearing in blood and tumor.

The source material was tumor tissue. The source of this sequence is a female donor with papillary thyroid cancer or a benign thyroid nodule (not recorded which). Some clones in this sample may be carry-over from other donors' samples.

CDR3 residues: CATSRVGSGTNEKLFF. The CDR3 nucleotides are TGTGCCACCAGCAGAGTGGGTTCCGGAACAAATGAAAAACTGTTTTTT. The J gene is TRBJ1-4, the V gene TRBV15; D is unresolved. Per germline, CDR1 LNHNV and CDR2 YYDKDF (reference sequence). The CDR3 runs 16 residues. Trimming pared 1 base from V and 5 bases from J, leaving 14 bases between.